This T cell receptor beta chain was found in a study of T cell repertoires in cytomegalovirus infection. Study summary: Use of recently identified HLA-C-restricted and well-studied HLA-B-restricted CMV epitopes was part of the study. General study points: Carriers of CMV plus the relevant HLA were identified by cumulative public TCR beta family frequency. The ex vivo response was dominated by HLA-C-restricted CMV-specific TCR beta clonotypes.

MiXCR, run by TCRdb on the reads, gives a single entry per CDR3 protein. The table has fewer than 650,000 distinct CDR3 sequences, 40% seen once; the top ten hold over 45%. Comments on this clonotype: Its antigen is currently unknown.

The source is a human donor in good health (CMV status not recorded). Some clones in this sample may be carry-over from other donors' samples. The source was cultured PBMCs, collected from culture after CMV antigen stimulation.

CDR3 sequence (DNA): TGTGCCATCAGTGAGACACCGAACACTGAAGCTTTCTTT. This encodes CAISETPNTEAFF. V usage is TRBV10-3 and J usage is TRBJ1-1, with D hard to call. Germline V gene lookup returns CDR1 ENHRY and CDR2 SYGVKD. Trimming shortened V by 2 bases and J by 1 base, and 5 bases separated the two germline ends. The CDR3 is 13 amino acids.